This T cell receptor beta chain was recovered during a study of blood T cell repertoires in COVID-19. CDR1 and CDR2 from the germline V gene are KGHDR and SFDVKD. The CDR3 covers 17 residues. Between the trimmed V and J ends, which lost 7 bases and 2 bases, there was a span of 17 bases. Repertoires were generated with immunoSEQ multiplex PCR, while TCRdb's copy carries only in-frame clones and drops some. Of fewer than 85,000 clones listed, around four fifths were seen once; the top ten hold over 15%. This receptor was obtained from a woman in her fifties or sixties with acute or convalescent COVID-19. The genes are TRBV24-1 and TRBJ1-6; TRBD1 might be the D (6 bases). The sequencing input was peripheral blood. The DNA for the CDR3 is TGTGCCACCAGGGAGAGTATTGGGGGCCCCTATAATTCACCCCTCCACTTT. Residues: CATRESIGGPYNSPLHF.